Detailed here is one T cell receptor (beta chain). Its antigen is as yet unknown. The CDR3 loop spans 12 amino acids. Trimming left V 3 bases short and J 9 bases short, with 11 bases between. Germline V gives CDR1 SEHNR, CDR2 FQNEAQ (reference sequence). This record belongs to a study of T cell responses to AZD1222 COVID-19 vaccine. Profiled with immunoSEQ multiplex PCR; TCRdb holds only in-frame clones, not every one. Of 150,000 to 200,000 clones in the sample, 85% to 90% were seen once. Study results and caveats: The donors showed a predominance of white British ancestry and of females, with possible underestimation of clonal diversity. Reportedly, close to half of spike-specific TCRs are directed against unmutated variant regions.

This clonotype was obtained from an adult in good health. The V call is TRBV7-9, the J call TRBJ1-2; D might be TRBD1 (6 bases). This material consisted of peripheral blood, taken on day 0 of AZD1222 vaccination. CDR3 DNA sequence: TGTGCCAGCAGCTTCAACAGGGCGAGCTACACCTTC. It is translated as CASSFNRASYTF.